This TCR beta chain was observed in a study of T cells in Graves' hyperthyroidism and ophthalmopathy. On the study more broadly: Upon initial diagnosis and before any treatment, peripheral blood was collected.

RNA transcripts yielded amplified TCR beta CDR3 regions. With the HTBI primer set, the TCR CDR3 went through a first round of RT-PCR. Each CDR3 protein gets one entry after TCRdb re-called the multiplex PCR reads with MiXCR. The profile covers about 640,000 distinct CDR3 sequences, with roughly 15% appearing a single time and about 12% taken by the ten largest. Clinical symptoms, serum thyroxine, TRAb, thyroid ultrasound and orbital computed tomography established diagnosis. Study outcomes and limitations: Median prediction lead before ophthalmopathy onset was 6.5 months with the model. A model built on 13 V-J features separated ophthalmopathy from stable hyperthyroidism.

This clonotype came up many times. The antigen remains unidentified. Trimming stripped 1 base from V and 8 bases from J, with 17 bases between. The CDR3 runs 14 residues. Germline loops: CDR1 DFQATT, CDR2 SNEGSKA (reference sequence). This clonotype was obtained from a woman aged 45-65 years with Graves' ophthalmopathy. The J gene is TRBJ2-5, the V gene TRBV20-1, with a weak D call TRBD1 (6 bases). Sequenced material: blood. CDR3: CSARGNGTGITQYF. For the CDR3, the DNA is TGCAGTGCTAGAGGAAATGGCACAGGGATCACCCAGTACTTC.